Listed below are T cell receptor beta chains from one sample, sequenced in a study of a mutant IDH1 vaccine in newly diagnosed glioma. Their specific antigens are unknown. Some clones are missing from TCRdb's copy, which holds only in-frame ones; the method was immunoSEQ multiplex PCR. The table records over 95,000 clones, 85% to 90% of them present only once. Sequencing was performed on PBMCs, taken from a glioma patient whose treatment included an IDH1 peptide vaccine. The receptors were gathered from a woman between 50 and 59 years old with glioma. CDR3s include the opening cysteine and the closing phenylalanine or tryptophan. The order of the fields is clone size, J gene, D gene, V gene, CDR3 protein, CDR3 DNA. The D gene is left open where the match is weak. Part of the rows lack a size; the others show once, few, many or a class for expanded clones.

>NA|TRBJ1-1|NA|TRBV27
CASSSWTGSNAEAFF
TGTGCCAGCAGTTCCTGGACGGGGAGCAACGCTGAAGCTTTCTTT
>NA|TRBJ2-7|NA|TRBV6-5
CASSYRKTYEQYF
TGTGCCAGCAGTTACCGGAAGACCTACGAGCAGTACTTC
>NA|TRBJ2-7|NA|TRBV4-1
CASSQEGRLGFEQYF
TGCGCCAGCAGCCAAGAAGGACGATTGGGGTTCGAGCAGTACTTC
>once|TRBJ1-5|NA|TRBV5-1
CASSLAGAVAQPQHF
TGCGCCAGCAGCTTGGCAGGGGCAGTTGCTCAGCCCCAGCATTTT
>NA|TRBJ2-7|NA|TRBV30
CAWSVYEQQYF
TGTGCCTGGAGTGTATACGAACAGCAGTACTTC
>NA|TRBJ1-5|NA|TRBV11-2
CASSLDLDQPQHF
TGTGCCAGCAGCTTAGATCTGGATCAGCCCCAGCATTTT
>NA|TRBJ1-2|TRBD1|TRBV2
CASSDDRAGGYTF
TGTGCCAGCAGTGATGACAGGGCTGGGGGCTACACCTTC
>NA|TRBJ2-7|NA|TRBV6-6
CASSPGQGPLEQYF
TGTGCCAGCAGTCCCGGGCAGGGCCCCCTCGAGCAGTACTTC
>NA|TRBJ2-4|TRBD2|TRBV7-9
CASSSLRGGRVPKNIQYF
TGTGCCAGCAGCTCCCTGAGGGGAGGGCGGGTCCCCAAAAACATTCAGTACTTC
>NA|TRBJ1-1|NA|TRBV19
CASSDPHRVNTEAFF
TGTGCCAGTAGCGACCCCCACAGGGTAAACACTGAAGCTTTCTTT
>NA|TRBJ1-4|NA|TRBV19
CASSPRGVEKLFF
TGTGCCAGTAGTCCCCGTGGGGTCGAAAAACTGTTTTTT
>NA|TRBJ2-1|TRBD2|TRBV2
CASSEPSGKVEQFF
TGTGCCAGCAGTGAGCCTAGCGGGAAAGTTGAGCAGTTCTTC
>NA|TRBJ2-1|TRBD1|TRBV9
CASSVLTGAANEQFF
TGTGCCAGCAGCGTGTTGACAGGGGCCGCCAATGAGCAGTTCTTC
>NA|TRBJ1-6|TRBD1|TRBV30
CACPGRGQNSPLHF
TGTGCCTGCCCCGGGCGGGGACAGAATTCACCCCTCCACTTT
>NA|TRBJ1-2|NA|TRBV4-1
CASSQRSRESGYTF
TGCGCCAGCAGCCAACGATCGAGGGAGAGTGGCTACACCTTC
>NA|TRBJ2-1|NA|TRBV13
CASSAEEANEQFF
TGTGCCAGCAGCGCAGAGGAGGCCAATGAGCAGTTCTTC
>NA|TRBJ2-7|NA|TRBV5-5
CASSLDATLITHEQYF
TGTGCCAGCAGCTTGGACGCGACCCTTATTACCCACGAGCAGTACTTC
>NA|TRBJ1-6|NA|TRBV2
CASLKTSSYNSPLHF
TGTGCCAGCTTAAAAACCAGCTCCTATAATTCACCCCTCCACTTT
>NA|TRBJ2-5|NA|TRBV15
CATSRGYQETQYF
TGTGCCACCAGCAGAGGTTACCAAGAGACCCAGTACTTC
>NA|TRBJ1-2|TRBD1|TRBV15
CATSREGTGALYGYTF
TGTGCCACCAGCAGAGAAGGGACAGGGGCCCTCTATGGCTACACCTTC
>NA|TRBJ1-1|NA|TRBV7-8
CASSLVLLNTEAFF
TGTGCCAGCAGCTTAGTTTTACTGAACACTGAAGCTTTCTTT
>once|TRBJ2-1|NA|TRBV9
CASSAYRANEQFF
TGTGCCAGCAGCGCGTACAGGGCGAATGAGCAGTTCTTC
>NA|TRBJ1-5|NA|TRBV6-6
CASRYGLGSNQPQHF
TGTGCCTCCAGATACGGGCTAGGAAGCAATCAGCCCCAGCATTTT
>NA|TRBJ1-2|TRBD1|TRBV11-2
CASSFSGGGYTF
TGTGCCAGCAGCTTTTCAGGGGGAGGCTACACCTTC
>once|TRBJ2-7|NA|TRBV19
CASGSSLSSYEQYF
TGTGCCAGTGGGTCAAGCCTCAGCTCCTACGAGCAGTACTTC
>NA|TRBJ1-1|TRBD1|TRBV5-4
CAYRTGGRTEAFF
TGTGCTTATCGGACAGGGGGCCGAACTGAAGCTTTCTTT
>NA|TRBJ2-6|NA|TRBV10-3
CAISDSSGANVLTF
TGTGCCATCAGTGACAGCTCTGGGGCCAACGTCCTGACTTTC
>NA|TRBJ2-3|NA|TRBV4-1
CASSQGGRSTDTQYF
TGCGCCAGCAGCCAAGGGGGCCGAAGCACAGATACGCAGTATTTT
>NA|TRBJ2-3|NA|TRBV5-1
CASSFTSGKGADTQYF
TGCGCCAGCAGCTTTACCAGCGGAAAGGGGGCAGATACGCAGTATTTT
>NA|TRBJ2-3|TRBD2|TRBV10-1
CASSRTSGTDTQYF
TGCGCCAGCAGCCGGACTAGCGGCACAGATACGCAGTATTTT
>NA|TRBJ1-6|NA|TRBV9
CASGRGNNSPLHF
TGTGCCAGCGGCCGGGGGAATAATTCACCCCTCCACTTT
>NA|TRBJ1-5|NA|TRBV9
CASSEDLFQPQHF
TGTGCCAGCAGCGAGGACCTTTTCCAGCCCCAGCATTTT
>NA|TRBJ2-5|TRBD2|TRBV6-5
CASSYSWTSGSETQYF
TGTGCCAGCAGTTACTCGTGGACTAGCGGGAGTGAGACCCAGTACTTC
>NA|TRBJ2-1|NA|TRBV27
CASTPASGLYNEQFF
TGTGCCAGCACCCCCGCGTCGGGTCTCTACAATGAGCAGTTCTTC
>NA|TRBJ2-1|NA|TRBV28
CASSFLAGGDYNEQFF
TGTGCCAGCAGTTTCTTGGCGGGCGGAGACTACAATGAGCAGTTCTTC
>NA|TRBJ2-7|TRBD2|TRBV7-9
CASSPGRGLSSYEQYF
TGTGCCAGCAGCCCGGGGAGGGGTTTAAGCTCCTACGAGCAGTACTTC
>NA|TRBJ2-7|NA|TRBV7-9
CASSPPARDAYEQYF
TGTGCCAGCAGCCCACCCGCAAGAGACGCCTACGAGCAGTACTTC
>NA|TRBJ1-4|NA|TRBV13
CASSLGLGVKVEKLFF
TGTGCCAGCAGCTTAGGCCTGGGGGTGAAGGTAGAAAAACTGTTTTTT
>NA|TRBJ2-3|NA|TRBV7-8
CASSRHHGGTSTDTQYF
TGTGCCAGCAGCCGACACCACGGCGGGACCTCCACAGATACGCAGTATTTT
>NA|TRBJ1-1|NA|TRBV6-5
CASSSPATNTEAFF
TGTGCCAGCAGTTCCCCCGCTACGAACACTGAAGCTTTCTTT
>NA|TRBJ2-3|NA|TRBV29-1
CSVEGGGRTDTQYF
TGCAGCGTTGAAGGAGGGGGTCGCACAGATACGCAGTATTTT
>NA|TRBJ2-5|NA|TRBV28
CASSIQGRETQYF
TGTGCCAGCAGTATACAGGGACGGGAGACCCAGTACTTC
>NA|TRBJ1-3|NA|TRBV7-9
CAGARTDSGNTIYF
TGTGCCGGCGCTAGGACAGACTCTGGAAACACCATATATTTT
>NA|TRBJ1-2|NA|TRBV5-1
CASSSPPGRDGYTF
TGCGCCAGCAGTTCCCCTCCGGGGCGGGATGGCTACACCTTC
>NA|TRBJ2-7|NA|TRBV30
CAWSVSSYEQYF
TGTGCCTGGAGTGTAAGTTCCTACGAGCAGTACTTC
>NA|TRBJ1-5|NA|TRBV28
CASRPGIWDSNQPQHF
TGTGCCAGCAGACCTGGTATATGGGATAGCAATCAGCCCCAGCATTTT
>NA|TRBJ2-7|NA|TRBV30
CAWRGARDGGQDF
TGTGCCTGGAGGGGGGCCCGGGATGGGGGGCAGGACTTC
>once|TRBJ1-3|NA|TRBV2
CATSSGNTIYF
TGTGCCACTAGTTCTGGAAACACCATATATTTT
>NA|TRBJ1-1|TRBD1|TRBV5-1
CASSLAQGAGEAFF
TGCGCCAGCAGCTTGGCGCAGGGGGCCGGTGAAGCTTTCTTT
>NA|TRBJ2-7|NA|TRBV29-1
CSVEEQATNSYEQYF
TGCAGCGTTGAAGAGCAAGCGACAAACTCCTACGAGCAGTACTTC
>NA|TRBJ2-7|TRBD1|TRBV6-6
CASRGTGASGEQYF
TGTGCCAGCAGAGGGACAGGGGCATCCGGCGAGCAGTACTTC
>NA|TRBJ2-3|NA|TRBV7-2
CASSLGGVAPTDTQYF
TGTGCCAGCAGCTTAGGGGGGGTAGCGCCTACAGATACGCAGTATTTT
>NA|TRBJ1-5|NA|TRBV19
CASSIVGANQPQHF
TGTGCCAGTAGTATAGTAGGGGCCAATCAGCCCCAGCATTTT
>NA|TRBJ2-3|NA|TRBV19
CATPPRQADTQYF
TGTGCCACCCCGCCACGACAGGCAGATACGCAGTATTTT
>NA|TRBJ2-6|NA|TRBV29-1
CSVRGTGANVLTF
TGCAGCGTCAGGGGTACTGGGGCCAACGTCCTGACTTTC
>NA|TRBJ2-1|NA|TRBV29-1
CSVEELMWGSRNEQFF
TGCAGCGTTGAAGAGCTCATGTGGGGGAGCCGCAATGAGCAGTTCTTC
>once|TRBJ2-7|NA|TRBV7-2
CASSPAAGYYEQYF
TGTGCCAGCAGCCCTGCGGCAGGTTACTACGAGCAGTACTTC
>NA|TRBJ2-7|TRBD2|TRBV19
CASSILAGGAYEQYF
TGTGCCAGTAGTATCCTAGCGGGAGGTGCCTACGAGCAGTACTTC
>NA|TRBJ2-7|NA|TRBV6-1
CATIPGGWDEQYF
TGTGCCACCATCCCAGGGGGGTGGGACGAGCAGTACTTC